These 25 T cell receptor beta chains originate from one sample sequenced in a study of blood T cell repertoires in COVID-19. Method: immunoSEQ multiplex PCR; TCRdb's copy keeps in-frame clones and lacks some. Here the sample spans some 300,000 clones, roughly 91% being singletons. Sequenced input: PBMCs or T cells enriched from blood (not recorded which). All receptors come from a woman aged 25 to 45 who had recovered from COVID-19.

V gene TRBV18 combines with J gene TRBJ1-2, with D perhaps TRBD1 (5 bases). The CDR3 is 14 amino acids. Trimming removed 2 bases at V and 3 bases at J, with 10 bases between. CDR1 KGHSH and CDR2 LQKENI come from the germline V gene. This CDR3 reads CASSPGRDYYGYTF. For the CDR3, the DNA is TGTGCCAGCTCACCAGGAAGGGACTACTATGGCTACACCTTC.

In DNA form, the CDR3 reads TGTGCCATCAGCCGACAGGTGGTCGGGGAGCTGTTTTTT. The encoded protein is CAISRQVVGELFF. The V and J genes are TRBV10-3 and TRBJ2-2, with D tentatively TRBD1 (6 bases). This CDR3 has 13 amino acids. The V gene's germline CDR1 is ENHRY and CDR2 SYGVKD. With 6 bases removed from V and 7 bases from J, the gap between germline ends came to 12 bases.

The J gene is TRBJ1-1, the V gene TRBV5-1; D is undetermined. The V end was cut by 4 bases, the J end by 0 bases, with 10 bases between. The CDR3 extends over 14 amino acids. Per the germline V gene, CDR1 is SGHRS and CDR2 is YFSETQ. CDR3 in amino acids: CASSPTLLNTEAFF. The CDR3 DNA follows: TGCGCCAGCAGCCCGACTCTTCTGAACACTGAAGCTTTCTTT.

The CDR3 sequence: CASSIVPSGGNEQFF. The CDR3 DNA is TGTGCCAGTAGTATAGTTCCTAGCGGGGGCAATGAGCAGTTCTTC. The V gene is TRBV19, the J gene TRBJ2-1; 10 bases match TRBD2. V was clipped by 1 base and J by 6 bases; unmatched bases: 3. The CDR3 contains 15 residues. Per the germline V gene, CDR1 is LNHDA and CDR2 is SQIVND (reference sequence).

Concerning this clone itself: Within the sample, other DNA sequences also encode this same CDR3. V usage is TRBV5-1 and J usage is TRBJ2-5; no clear D. The CDR3 spans 14 residues. V was shortened by 0 bases and J by 1 base, with 7 bases between the two germline ends. CDR1 SGHRS and CDR2 YFSETQ come from the germline V gene. DNA for the CDR3: TGCGCCAGCAGCTTGGCTGGCGGCCAAGAGACCCAGTACTTC. The encoded protein is CASSLAGGQETQYF.

The chain combines TRBV3-1 (or the pseudogene TRBV3-2) with TRBJ2-7; 9 nucleotides align to TRBD1. Looked up from germline, CDR1 is LGHDT and CDR2 is YNNKEL (reference sequence). The CDR3 contains 14 residues. Trimming removed 5 bases from V and 3 bases from J; junction bases left unmatched: 5. The CDR3: CASSGGGQGYEQYF. CDR3 sequence (DNA): TGTGCCAGCAGCGGAGGGGGACAGGGCTACGAGCAGTACTTC.

This CDR3 is CASSFGGINTDTQYF. The CDR3 coding sequence is TGTGCCAGCAGCTTTGGGGGCATTAACACAGATACGCAGTATTTT. The V and J genes are TRBV5-6 and TRBJ2-3; D perhaps matches TRBD1 (6 bases). V was shortened by 2 bases and J by 2 bases, with 12 bases between the two germline ends. The CDR3 has 15 residues. The germline V gene has CDR1 SGHDT and CDR2 YYEEEE. The complete variable domain, with remaining parts taken from reference TRBV5-6 and TRBJ2-3, reads DAGVTQSPTHLIKTRGQQVTLRCSPKSGHDTVSWYQQALGQGPQFIFQYYEEEERQRGNFPDRFSGHQFPNYSSELNVNALLLGDSALYLCASSFGGINTDTQYFGPGTRLTVL.

The CDR3 bases are TGTGCCAGCAGTTACCTAGGGGCCACTGAAGCTTTCTTT. It specifies CASSYLGATEAFF. The V and J genes are TRBV6-5 and TRBJ1-1; D is perhaps TRBD1 (5 bases). The CDR3 contains 13 residues. V was clipped by 2 bases and J by 4 bases, with 8 bases between them. Germline V gene data show CDR1 as MNHEY and CDR2 as SVGAGI.

The J gene is TRBJ1-2, the V gene TRBV4-2; TRBD1 is a possible D gene (5 bases). The V end lost 2 bases, the J end lost 4 bases, and 11 bases lay between the germline ends. The CDR3 has 14 amino acids. The germline gives CDR1 LGHNA, CDR2 YNFKEQ. The CDR3 protein is CASSQTIDSYGYTF. The CDR3 coding sequence is TGTGCCAGCAGCCAAACAATAGACAGCTATGGCTACACCTTC.

The V call is TRBV5-6, the J call TRBJ2-3, with TRBD1 matching over 9 bases. The CDR3 loop spans 15 amino acids. CDR1 SGHDT and CDR2 YYEEEE come from the germline V gene. V was pared by 3 bases and J by 4 bases, with 6 bases of the junction left unmatched. CDR3 DNA sequence: TGTGCCAGCAGCTCGGGACAGGGAGGGGCAGATACGCAGTATTTT. Translation gives CASSSGQGGADTQYF.

The V and J genes are TRBV6-5 and TRBJ1-1; D not certain. The V and J ends lost 4 bases and 5 bases respectively, with 8 bases between them. The germline gives CDR1 MNHEY, CDR2 SVGAGI. The CDR3 spans 12 residues. CDR3 nucleotide sequence: TGTGCCAGCAGTTCATGGAGGACTGAAGCTTTCTTT. This encodes CASSSWRTEAFF.

V usage is TRBV6-6 and J usage is TRBJ2-5; a possible D gene is TRBD2 (9 bases). The CDR3 runs to 18 residues. Deletions cut 5 bases from V and 4 bases from J, with 26 bases between. Looked up from germline, CDR1 is MNHNY and CDR2 is SVGAGI (reference sequence). CDR3 nucleotides: TGTGCCAGCAGTCGACAGGGGTGGAGGCGGGAGGGTCGAGAGACCCAGTACTTC. It translates to CASSRQGWRREGRETQYF.

The chain carries TRBV27 and TRBJ2-7; maybe TRBD2 (6 bases). V lost 5 bases and J lost 3, with 14 bases in between. CDR3 length: 14 amino acids. Per germline, CDR1 MNHEY and CDR2 SMNVEV (reference sequence). CDR3 DNA: TGTGCCAGCAGTGGGACTGGGACCTTCTACGAGCAGTACTTC. Protein sequence: CASSGTGTFYEQYF.

The V call is TRBV12-3 or TRBV12-4, the J call TRBJ1-1; unclear D gene. There are 9 residues in the CDR3. V lost 11 bases to trimming and J lost 4 bases, with 5 bases between them. CDR3 DNA sequence: TGTGCCCGAGGCACTGAAGCTTTCTTT. Translated: CARGTEAFF.

The chain joins TRBV6-5 to TRBJ1-1; the D is unclear. The CDR3 has 12 amino acids. Trimming removed 0 bases from V and 11 bases from J, with 10 bases in between. Per the germline V gene, CDR1 is MNHEY and CDR2 is SVGAGI. The CDR3 DNA sequence: TGTGCCAGCAGTTACTCGAACCGCGCGGCTTTCTTT. Its protein product is CASSYSNRAAFF.

V and J are TRBV9 and TRBJ2-5, with D perhaps matching TRBD2 (5 bases). The germline CDR1 and CDR2 sequences are SGDLS and YYNGEE. Trimming cost V 4 bases and J 1 base, with 11 bases left between them. The CDR3 loop spans 14 amino acids. The CDR3 region has the DNA TGTGCCAGCAGCCCCGCCAGCGGCCAAGAGACCCAGTACTTC. Amino acid sequence: CASSPASGQETQYF.

This clone came up a few times. The V gene is TRBV5-4, the J gene TRBJ2-1; TRBD2 matches 8 bases. This CDR3 is 15 amino acids long. Germline V gene sequence: CDR1 SGHNT, CDR2 YYREEE (reference sequence). V lost 1 base, J lost 7 bases, and 7 bases stayed unmatched. The CDR3: CASSLSSGSSNEQFF. The CDR3 bases are TGTGCCAGCAGCTTGTCAAGCGGGAGTTCGAATGAGCAGTTCTTC. Variable domain in full (rest from reference TRBV5-4 and TRBJ2-1): ETGVTQSPTHLIKTRGQQVTLRCSSQSGHNTVSWYQQALGQGPQFIFQYYREEENGRGNFPPRFSGLQFPNYSSELNVNALELDDSALYLCASSLSSGSSNEQFFGPGTRLTVL.

The genes are TRBV28 and TRBJ2-3; weak D call: TRBD1 (5 bases). Germline CDR1 reads MDHEN; CDR2 reads SYDVKM. This CDR3 has 13 residues. V was pared by 7 bases and J by 2 bases, with 10 bases between. CDR3 sequence (DNA): TGTGCCAGCACGACAGCGAACACAGATACGCAGTATTTT. Translated, it gives CASTTANTDTQYF.

The chain has TRBV19 and TRBJ1-2, with 7 bases that match TRBD1. CDR3 length: 14 residues. The V gene end was trimmed by 7 bases and the J gene end by 5 bases; junction bases not matched to a gene: 10. Germline assignment: CDR1 LNHDA and CDR2 SQIVND (reference sequence). CDR3 sequence reads: CASNRPGTVYGYTF. Written as DNA, the CDR3 is TGTGCCAGTAATAGACCCGGGACAGTATATGGCTACACCTTC. The full variable domain, its missing parts supplied by reference TRBV19 and TRBJ1-2, is DGGITQSPKYLFRKEGQNVTLSCEQNLNHDAMYWYRQDPGQGLRLIYYSQIVNDFQKGDIAEGYSVSREKKESFPLTVTSAQKNPTAFYLCASNRPGTVYGYTFGSGTRLTVV.

In the case of this clone: Other nucleotide sequences from this sample produce the same CDR3. The chain links TRBV5-4 to TRBJ1-1, with D possibly being TRBD1 (5 bases). The CDR3 runs 14 residues. Trimming shortened V by 0 bases and J by 0 bases, and 6 bases separated the two germline ends. Germline assignment: CDR1 SGHNT and CDR2 YYREEE (reference sequence). The CDR3 region is CASSLDRLNTEAFF. In DNA, the CDR3 is TGTGCCAGCAGCTTGGACAGGCTGAACACTGAAGCTTTCTTT.

This chain links TRBV15 with TRBJ1-1, with D unresolved. Germline CDR1 reads LNHNV; CDR2 reads YYDKDF (reference sequence). The CDR3 loop spans 14 amino acids. The V and J ends lost 0 bases and 1 base respectively, with 6 bases between them. For the CDR3, the DNA is TGTGCCACCAGCAGAGAATACACGAACACTGAAGCTTTCTTT. It codes for CATSREYTNTEAFF.

This clone came up once. The rearrangement links TRBV3-1 (or the pseudogene TRBV3-2) to TRBJ1-1; 8 nucleotides line up with TRBD1. From germline, CDR1 is LGHDT and CDR2 YNNKEL (reference sequence). The V and J ends lost 0 bases and 10 bases, in that order; junction bases with no gene match: 10. The CDR3 loop spans 15 amino acids. CDR3 protein: CASSQDLAGGRLAFF. DNA for the CDR3: TGTGCCAGCAGCCAAGATCTGGCAGGGGGCCGTCTAGCTTTCTTT.

The V and J genes are TRBV10-1 and TRBJ2-7; perhaps TRBD2 as D (6 bases). CDR1 and CDR2 (germline): WNHNN, SYGVQD (reference sequence). The ends were cut back, 8 bases at V and 3 bases at J, with 17 bases in the middle. This CDR3 region has 14 residues. The CDR3 nucleotides read TGCGCCAGCTCCTCCCGGGAGTCCCTCTACGAGCAGTACTTC. Protein: CASSSRESLYEQYF.

This chain uses TRBV6-5 with TRBJ1-6; no clear D. The CDR3 is 15 residues long. Germline CDR1 reads MNHEY; CDR2 reads SVGAGI. Trimming removed 6 bases at V and 0 bases at J, with 9 bases between. The CDR3 nucleotides read TGTGCCAGCAGAGACTGGAGCTCCTATAATTCACCCCTCCACTTT. It yields the protein CASRDWSSYNSPLHF.

The rearrangement uses TRBV7-8 and TRBJ2-1; 12 nucleotides align to TRBD2. This CDR3 is 15 amino acids long. With 6 bases clipped from V and 7 bases from J, the junction kept 7 bases outside the gene matches. CDR1 SGHVS and CDR2 FQNEAQ come from the germline V gene. The CDR3 DNA follows: TGTGCCAGCAGGCGACTAGCGGGAGAGTTTAATGAGCAGTTCTTC. Its protein is CASRRLAGEFNEQFF. Filled out from reference TRBV7-8 and TRBJ2-1, the complete variable domain reads GAGVSQSPRYKVAKRGQDVALRCDPISGHVSLFWYQQALGQGPEFLTYFQNEAQLDKSGLPSDRFFAERPEGSVSTLKIQRTQQEDSAVYLCASRRLAGEFNEQFFGPGTRLTVL.